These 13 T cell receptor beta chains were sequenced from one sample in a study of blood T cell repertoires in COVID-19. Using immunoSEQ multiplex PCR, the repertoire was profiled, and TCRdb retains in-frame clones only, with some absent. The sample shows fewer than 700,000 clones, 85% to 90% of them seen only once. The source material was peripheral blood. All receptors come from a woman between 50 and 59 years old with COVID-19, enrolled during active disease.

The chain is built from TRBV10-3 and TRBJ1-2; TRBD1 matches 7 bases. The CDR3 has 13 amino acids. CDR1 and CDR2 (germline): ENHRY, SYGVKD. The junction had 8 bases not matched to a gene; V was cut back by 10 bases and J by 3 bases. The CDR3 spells CATRQGDDYGYTF. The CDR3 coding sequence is TGTGCCACCCGACAGGGAGACGACTATGGCTACACCTTC.

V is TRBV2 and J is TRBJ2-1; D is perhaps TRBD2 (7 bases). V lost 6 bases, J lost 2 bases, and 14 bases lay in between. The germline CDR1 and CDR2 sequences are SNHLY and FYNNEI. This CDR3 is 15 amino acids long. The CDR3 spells CASRKEGGAYNEQFF. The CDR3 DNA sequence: TGTGCCAGCAGAAAGGAGGGGGGGGCCTACAATGAGCAGTTCTTC. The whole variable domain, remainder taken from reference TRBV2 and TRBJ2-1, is EPEVTQTPSHQVTQMGQEVILRCVPISNHLYFYWYRQILGQKVEFLVSFYNNEISEKSEIFDDQFSVERPDGSNFTLKIRSTKLEDSAMYFCASRKEGGAYNEQFFGPGTRLTVL.

For the CDR3, the DNA is TGTGCCAGCGGGAGGGAGAGCTCCTACGAGCAGTACTTC. Protein: CASGRESSYEQYF. V and J are TRBV2 and TRBJ2-7, with 7 bases lining up with TRBD2. The CDR3 runs 13 residues. Germline V gives CDR1 SNHLY, CDR2 FYNNEI. J gave up 0 bases and V 8 bases, and 4 bases lay outside the gene matches. Based on the CDR3 plus reference TRBV2 and TRBJ2-7, the full variable domain is EPEVTQTPSHQVTQMGQEVILRCVPISNHLYFYWYRQILGQKVEFLVSFYNNEISEKSEIFDDQFSVERPDGSNFTLKIRSTKLEDSAMYFCASGRESSYEQYFGPGTRLTVT.

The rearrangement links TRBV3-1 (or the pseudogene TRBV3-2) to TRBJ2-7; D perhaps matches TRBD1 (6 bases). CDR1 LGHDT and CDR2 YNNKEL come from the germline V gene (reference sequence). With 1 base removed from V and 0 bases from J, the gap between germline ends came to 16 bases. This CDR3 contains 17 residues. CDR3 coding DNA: TGTGCCAGCAGCCAAGGGCTTGCGGCAGGGGACTCCTACGAGCAGTACTTC. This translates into CASSQGLAAGDSYEQYF.

CDR3 loop: CSVVWDRGPDTQYF. CDR3 DNA sequence: TGCAGCGTTGTTTGGGACAGGGGTCCAGATACGCAGTATTTT. The chain uses TRBV29-1 and TRBJ2-3; 10 positions match TRBD1. The CDR3 spans 14 residues. Trimming at V came to 4 bases and at J to 4 bases, leaving 5 bases not matched to a gene. Germline lookup yields CDR1 SQVTM and CDR2 ANQGSEA.

For the CDR3, the DNA is TGTGCCAGCAGCTTAGTGGTAGCGGGGGGCCATGAGCAGTTCTTC. It translates to CASSLVVAGGHEQFF. The chain joins TRBV7-2 to TRBJ2-1; 10 bases agree with TRBD2. In germline, CDR1 is SGHTA, CDR2 FQGNSA. V was pared by 1 base and J by 8 bases, with 5 bases of the junction left unmatched. The CDR3 runs 15 residues.

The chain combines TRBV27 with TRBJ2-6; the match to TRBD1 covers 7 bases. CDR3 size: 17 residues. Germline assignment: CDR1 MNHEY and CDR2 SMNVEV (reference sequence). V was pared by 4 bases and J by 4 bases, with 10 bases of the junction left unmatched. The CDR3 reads CASSSWGQTDGANVLTF. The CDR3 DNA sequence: TGTGCCAGCAGTTCCTGGGGACAGACGGACGGGGCCAACGTCCTGACTTTC.

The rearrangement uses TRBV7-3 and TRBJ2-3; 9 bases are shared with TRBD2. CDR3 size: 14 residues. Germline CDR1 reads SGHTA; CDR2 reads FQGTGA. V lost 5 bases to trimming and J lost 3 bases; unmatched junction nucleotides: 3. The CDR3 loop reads CASSPSGATDTQYF. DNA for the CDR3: TGTGCCAGCAGCCCTAGCGGGGCGACAGATACGCAGTATTTT.

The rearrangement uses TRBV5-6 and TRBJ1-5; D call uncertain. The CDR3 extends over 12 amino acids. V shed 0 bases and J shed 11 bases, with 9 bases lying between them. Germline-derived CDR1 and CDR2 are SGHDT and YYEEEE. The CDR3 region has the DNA TGTGCCAGCAGCTTGGGAGGGATTGCCCAGCATTTT. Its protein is CASSLGGIAQHF. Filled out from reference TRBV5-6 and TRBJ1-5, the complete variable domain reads DAGVTQSPTHLIKTRGQQVTLRCSPKSGHDTVSWYQQALGQGPQFIFQYYEEEERQRGNFPDRFSGHQFPNYSSELNVNALLLGDSALYLCASSLGGIAQHFGDGTRLSIL.

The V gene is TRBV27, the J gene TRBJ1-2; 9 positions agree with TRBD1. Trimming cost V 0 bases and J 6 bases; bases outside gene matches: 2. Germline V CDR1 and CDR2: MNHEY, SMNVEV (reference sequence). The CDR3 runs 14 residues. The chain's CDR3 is CASSLSGQGNGYTF. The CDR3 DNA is TGTGCCAGCAGTTTATCGGGACAGGGAAATGGCTACACCTTC.

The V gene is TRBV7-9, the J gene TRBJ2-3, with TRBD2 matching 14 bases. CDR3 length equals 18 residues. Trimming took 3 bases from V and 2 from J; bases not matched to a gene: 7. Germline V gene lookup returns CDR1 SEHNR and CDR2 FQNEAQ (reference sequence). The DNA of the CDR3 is TGTGCCAGCAGCTTCCCTCGGACTAGCGGGGGGCTCACAGATACGCAGTATTTT. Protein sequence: CASSFPRTSGGLTDTQYF.

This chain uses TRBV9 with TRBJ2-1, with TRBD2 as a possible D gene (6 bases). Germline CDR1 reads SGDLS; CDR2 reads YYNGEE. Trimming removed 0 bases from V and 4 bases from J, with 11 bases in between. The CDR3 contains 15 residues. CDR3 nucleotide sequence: TGTGCCAGCAGCGTAGCTGAGACTAGATACAATGAGCAGTTCTTC. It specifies CASSVAETRYNEQFF.

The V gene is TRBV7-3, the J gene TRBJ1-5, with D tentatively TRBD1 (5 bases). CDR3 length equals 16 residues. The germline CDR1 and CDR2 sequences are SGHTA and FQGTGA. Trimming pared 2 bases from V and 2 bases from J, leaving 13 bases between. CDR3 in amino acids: CASSLWGDGGNQPQHF. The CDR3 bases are TGTGCCAGCAGCTTATGGGGGGACGGAGGCAATCAGCCCCAGCATTTT.